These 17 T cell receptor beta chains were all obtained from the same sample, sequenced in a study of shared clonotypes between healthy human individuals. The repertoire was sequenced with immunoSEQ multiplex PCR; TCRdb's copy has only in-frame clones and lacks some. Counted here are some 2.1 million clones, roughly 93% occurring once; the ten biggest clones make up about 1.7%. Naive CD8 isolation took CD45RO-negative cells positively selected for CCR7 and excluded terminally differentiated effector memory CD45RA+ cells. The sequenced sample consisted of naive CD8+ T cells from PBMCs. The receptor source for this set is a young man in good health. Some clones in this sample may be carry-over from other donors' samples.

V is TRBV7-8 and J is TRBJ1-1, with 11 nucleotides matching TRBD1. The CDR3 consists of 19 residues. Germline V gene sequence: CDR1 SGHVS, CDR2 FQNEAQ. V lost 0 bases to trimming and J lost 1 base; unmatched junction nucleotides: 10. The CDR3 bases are TGTGCCAGCAGCTTAGCCGAGAGGACAGGGGGCTGGGGGAACACTGAAGCTTTCTTT. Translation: CASSLAERTGGWGNTEAFF. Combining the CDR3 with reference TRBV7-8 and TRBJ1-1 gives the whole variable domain GAGVSQSPRYKVAKRGQDVALRCDPISGHVSLFWYQQALGQGPEFLTYFQNEAQLDKSGLPSDRFFAERPEGSVSTLKIQRTQQEDSAVYLCASSLAERTGGWGNTEAFFGQGTRLTVV.

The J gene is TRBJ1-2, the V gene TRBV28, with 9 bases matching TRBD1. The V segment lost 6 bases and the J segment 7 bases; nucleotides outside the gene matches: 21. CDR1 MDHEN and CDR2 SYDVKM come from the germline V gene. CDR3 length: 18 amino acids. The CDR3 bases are TGTGCCAGCAGCCAAATTTACCCCGGGACAGGGTGGGGCGGTGGCTACACCTTC. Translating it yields CASSQIYPGTGWGGGYTF.

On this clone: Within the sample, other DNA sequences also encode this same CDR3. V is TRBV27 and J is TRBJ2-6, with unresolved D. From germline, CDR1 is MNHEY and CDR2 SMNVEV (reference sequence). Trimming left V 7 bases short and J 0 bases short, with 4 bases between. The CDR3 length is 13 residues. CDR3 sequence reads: CASTPSGANVLTF. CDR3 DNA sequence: TGTGCCAGCACTCCCTCTGGGGCCAACGTCCTGACTTTC.

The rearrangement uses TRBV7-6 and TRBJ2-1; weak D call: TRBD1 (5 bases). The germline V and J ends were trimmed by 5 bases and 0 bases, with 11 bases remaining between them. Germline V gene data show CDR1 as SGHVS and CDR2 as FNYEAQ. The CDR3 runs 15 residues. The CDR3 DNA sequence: TGTGCCAGCAGCCCTGGACACCCCTCCTACAATGAGCAGTTCTTC. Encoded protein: CASSPGHPSYNEQFF. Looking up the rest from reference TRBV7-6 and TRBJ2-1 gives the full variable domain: GAGVSQSPRYKVTKRGQDVALRCDPISGHVSLYWYRQALGQGPEFLTYFNYEAQQDKSGLPNDRFSAERPEGSISTLTIQRTEQRDSAMYRCASSPGHPSYNEQFFGPGTRLTVL.

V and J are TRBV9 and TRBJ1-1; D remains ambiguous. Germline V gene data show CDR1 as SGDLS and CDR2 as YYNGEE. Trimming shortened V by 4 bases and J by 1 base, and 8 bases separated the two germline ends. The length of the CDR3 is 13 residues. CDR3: CASSRRRNTEAFF. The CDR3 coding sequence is TGTGCCAGCAGCCGAAGGAGGAACACTGAAGCTTTCTTT.

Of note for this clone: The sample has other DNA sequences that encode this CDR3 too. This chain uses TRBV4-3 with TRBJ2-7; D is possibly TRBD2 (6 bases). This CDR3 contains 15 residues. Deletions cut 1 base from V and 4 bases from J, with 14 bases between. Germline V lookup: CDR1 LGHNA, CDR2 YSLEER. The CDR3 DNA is TGCGCCAGCAGCCAAGTTCTCCACGGGAGTTACGAGCAGTACTTC. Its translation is CASSQVLHGSYEQYF.

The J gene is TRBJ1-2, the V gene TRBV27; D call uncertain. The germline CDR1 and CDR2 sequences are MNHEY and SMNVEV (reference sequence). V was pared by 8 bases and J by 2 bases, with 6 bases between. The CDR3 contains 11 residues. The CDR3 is CASADNYGYTF. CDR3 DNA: TGTGCCAGCGCCGACAACTATGGCTACACCTTC.

This CDR3 is CASSFSGTANEKLFF. DNA of the CDR3: TGTGCCAGCAGTTTCTCCGGGACAGCTAATGAAAAACTGTTTTTT. V gene TRBV28 combines with J gene TRBJ1-4, with TRBD1 matching 7 bases. There are 15 residues in the CDR3. V trimming: 3 bases; J trimming: 3 bases; junction bases outside the gene matches: 4. Germline V gene lookup returns CDR1 MDHEN and CDR2 SYDVKM.

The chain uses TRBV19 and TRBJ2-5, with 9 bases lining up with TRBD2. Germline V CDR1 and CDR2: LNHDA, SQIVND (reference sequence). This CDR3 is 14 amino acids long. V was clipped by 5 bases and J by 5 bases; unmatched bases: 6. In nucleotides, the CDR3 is TGTGCCAGTAGTTTAGGCGGGAGGGCCGAGACCCAGTACTTC. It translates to CASSLGGRAETQYF.

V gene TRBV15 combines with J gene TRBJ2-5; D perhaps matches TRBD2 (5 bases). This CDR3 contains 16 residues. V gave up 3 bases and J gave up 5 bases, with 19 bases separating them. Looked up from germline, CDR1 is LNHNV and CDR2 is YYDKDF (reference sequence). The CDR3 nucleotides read TGTGCCACCAGCAGTCGCCGGGATCCCCTCGGGGAGACCCAGTACTTC. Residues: CATSSRRDPLGETQYF.

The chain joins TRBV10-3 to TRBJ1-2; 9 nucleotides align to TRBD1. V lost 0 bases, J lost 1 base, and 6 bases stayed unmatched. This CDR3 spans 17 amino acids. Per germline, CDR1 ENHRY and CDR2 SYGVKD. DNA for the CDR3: TGTGCCATCAGTGAGTCGCTTTGGACAGGGGATAACTATGGCTACACCTTC. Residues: CAISESLWTGDNYGYTF.

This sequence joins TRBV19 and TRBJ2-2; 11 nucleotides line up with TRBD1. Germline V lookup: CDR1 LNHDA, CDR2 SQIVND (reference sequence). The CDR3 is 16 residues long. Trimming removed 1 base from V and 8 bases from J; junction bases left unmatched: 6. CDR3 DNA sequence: TGTGCCAGTAGTATAGGTGGGACAGGGGGTGGAGGGGAGCTGTTTTTT. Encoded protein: CASSIGGTGGGGELFF.

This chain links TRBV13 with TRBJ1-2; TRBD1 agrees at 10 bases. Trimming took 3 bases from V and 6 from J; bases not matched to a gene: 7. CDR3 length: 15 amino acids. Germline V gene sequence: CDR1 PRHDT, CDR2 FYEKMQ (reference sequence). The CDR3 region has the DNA TGTGCCAGCAGCTTCCGGGACAGGGGATTTGATGGCTACACCTTC. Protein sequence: CASSFRDRGFDGYTF.

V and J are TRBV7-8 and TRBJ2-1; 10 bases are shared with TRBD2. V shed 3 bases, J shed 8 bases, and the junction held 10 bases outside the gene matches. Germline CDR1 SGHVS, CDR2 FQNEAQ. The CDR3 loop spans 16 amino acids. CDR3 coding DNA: TGTGCCAGCAGCTTCCTAGCTAGCGGGAGAGGTGATGAGCAGTTCTTC. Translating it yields CASSFLASGRGDEQFF.

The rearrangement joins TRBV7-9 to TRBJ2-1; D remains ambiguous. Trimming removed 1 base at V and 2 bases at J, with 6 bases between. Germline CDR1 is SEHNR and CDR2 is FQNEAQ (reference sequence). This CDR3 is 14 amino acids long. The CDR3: CASSLVVAYNEQFF. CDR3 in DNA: TGTGCCAGCAGCTTAGTGGTGGCCTACAATGAGCAGTTCTTC.

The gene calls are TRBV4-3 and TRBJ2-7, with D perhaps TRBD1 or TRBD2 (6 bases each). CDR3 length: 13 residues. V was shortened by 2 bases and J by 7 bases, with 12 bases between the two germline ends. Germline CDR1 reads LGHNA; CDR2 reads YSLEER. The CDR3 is CASSQNGGTEQYF. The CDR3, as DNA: TGCGCCAGCAGCCAAAATGGGGGGACAGAGCAGTACTTC.

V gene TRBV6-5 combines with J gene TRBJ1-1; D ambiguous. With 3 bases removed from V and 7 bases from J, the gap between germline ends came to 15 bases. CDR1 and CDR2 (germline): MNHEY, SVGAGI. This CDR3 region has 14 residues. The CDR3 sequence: CASSYVLTGDEAFF. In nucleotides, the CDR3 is TGTGCCAGCAGTTATGTATTGACCGGGGATGAAGCTTTCTTT.